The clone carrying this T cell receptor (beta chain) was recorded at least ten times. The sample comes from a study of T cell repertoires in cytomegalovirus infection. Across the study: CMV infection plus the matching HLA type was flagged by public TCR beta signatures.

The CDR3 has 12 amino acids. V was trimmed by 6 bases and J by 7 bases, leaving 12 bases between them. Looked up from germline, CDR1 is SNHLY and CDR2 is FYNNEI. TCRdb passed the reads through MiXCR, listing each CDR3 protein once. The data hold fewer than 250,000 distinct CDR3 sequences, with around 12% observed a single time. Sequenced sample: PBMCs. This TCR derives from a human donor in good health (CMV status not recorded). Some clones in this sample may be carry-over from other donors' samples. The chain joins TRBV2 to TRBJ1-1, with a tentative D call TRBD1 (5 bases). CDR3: CASSRRDGEAFF. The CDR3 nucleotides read TGTGCCAGCAGCCGACGGGACGGTGAAGCTTTCTTT. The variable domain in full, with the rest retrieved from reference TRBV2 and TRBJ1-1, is EPEVTQTPSHQVTQMGQEVILRCVPISNHLYFYWYRQILGQKVEFLVSFYNNEISEKSEIFDDQFSVERPDGSNFTLKIRSTKLEDSAMYFCASSRRDGEAFFGQGTRLTVV.